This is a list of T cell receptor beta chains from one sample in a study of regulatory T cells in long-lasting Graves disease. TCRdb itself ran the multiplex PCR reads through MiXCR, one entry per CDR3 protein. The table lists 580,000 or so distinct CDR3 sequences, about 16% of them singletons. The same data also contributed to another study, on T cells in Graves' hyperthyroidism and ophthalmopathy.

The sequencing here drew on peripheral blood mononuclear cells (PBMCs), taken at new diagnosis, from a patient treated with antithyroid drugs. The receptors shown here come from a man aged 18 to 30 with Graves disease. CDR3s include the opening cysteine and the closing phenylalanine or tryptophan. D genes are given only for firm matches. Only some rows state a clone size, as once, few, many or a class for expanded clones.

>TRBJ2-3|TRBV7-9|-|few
CASSSATGMFIEDTQYF
TGTGCCAGCAGCTCCGCAACAGGGATGTTTATTGAAGATACGCAGTATTTT
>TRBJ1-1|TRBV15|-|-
CATSSRGMYTEAFF
TGTGCCACCAGCAGCAGGGGTATGTACACTGAAGCTTTCTTT
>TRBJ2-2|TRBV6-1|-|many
CASSLLATGELFF
TGTGCCAGCAGTCTGCTAGCAACCGGGGAGCTGTTTTTT
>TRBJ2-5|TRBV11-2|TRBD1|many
CASSFGRGKGTQYF
TGTGCCAGCAGCTTCGGCAGGGGGAAGGGGACCCAGTACTTC
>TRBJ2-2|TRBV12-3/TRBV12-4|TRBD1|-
CASSLRQGPGELFF
TGTGCCAGCAGTTTAAGACAGGGTCCGGGGGAGCTGTTTTTT
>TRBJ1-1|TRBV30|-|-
CAWSAQAAEAFF
TGTGCCTGGAGTGCCCAGGCCGCTGAAGCTTTCTTT
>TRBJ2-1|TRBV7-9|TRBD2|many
CASSFPTLGLAAYNEQFF
TGTGCCAGCAGCTTCCCTACGCTCGGACTAGCGGCCTACAATGAGCAGTTCTTC
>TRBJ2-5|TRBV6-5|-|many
CASSSDFQETQYF
TGTGCCAGCAGTTCAGACTTCCAAGAGACCCAGTACTTC
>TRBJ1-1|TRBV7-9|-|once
CASSLLGGWNTEAFF
TGTGCCAGCAGCTTATTGGGGGGCTGGAACACTGAAGCTTTCTTT
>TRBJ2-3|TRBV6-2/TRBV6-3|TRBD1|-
CASSGYRGQGTDTQYF
TGTGCCAGCAGTGGATACAGGGGGCAAGGCACAGATACGCAGTATTTT
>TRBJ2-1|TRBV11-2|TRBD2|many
CASSLDGLVAGGVYNEQFF
TGTGCCAGCAGCTTAGATGGGCTGGTAGCGGGAGGGGTTTACAATGAGCAGTTCTTC
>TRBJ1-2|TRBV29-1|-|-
CSVGPQGGYGYTF
TGCAGCGTGGGCCCTCAGGGCGGCTATGGCTACACCTTC
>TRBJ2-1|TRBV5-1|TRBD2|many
CASSPSGTGNNEQFF
TGCGCCAGCAGCCCGAGCGGGACCGGGAACAATGAGCAGTTCTTC
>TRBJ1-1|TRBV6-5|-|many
CASSYPGLNTEAFF
TGTGCCAGCAGTTATCCGGGCTTAAACACTGAAGCTTTCTTT
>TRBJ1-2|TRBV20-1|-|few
CSASTALYGYTF
TGCAGTGCCTCGACAGCTCTCTATGGCTACACCTTC
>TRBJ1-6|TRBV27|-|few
CASSFSAWDSPLHF
TGTGCCAGCAGTTTTTCGGCTTGGGATTCACCCCTCCACTTT
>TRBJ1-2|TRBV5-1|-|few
CASSDGRSYGYTF
TGCGCCAGCAGCGATGGACGGAGCTATGGCTACACCTTC
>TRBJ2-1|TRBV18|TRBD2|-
CASSPRTSVRLSYNEQFF
TGTGCCAGCTCACCGCGGACTAGCGTCCGACTCTCCTACAATGAGCAGTTCTTC
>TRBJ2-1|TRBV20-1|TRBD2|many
CSASASGRARGNEQFF
TGCAGTGCTAGTGCCAGCGGGAGGGCCAGAGGGAATGAGCAGTTCTTC
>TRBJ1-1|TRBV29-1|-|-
CSVVQRNTEAFF
TGCAGCGTGGTACAGAGGAACACTGAAGCTTTCTTT
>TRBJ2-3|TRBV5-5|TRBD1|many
CASSSLGTGRTDTQYF
TGTGCCAGCAGCTCACTGGGGACAGGGAGGACAGATACGCAGTATTTT
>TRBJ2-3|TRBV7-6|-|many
CASGGAGTDTQYF
TGTGCCAGCGGCGGGGCCGGCACAGATACGCAGTATTTT